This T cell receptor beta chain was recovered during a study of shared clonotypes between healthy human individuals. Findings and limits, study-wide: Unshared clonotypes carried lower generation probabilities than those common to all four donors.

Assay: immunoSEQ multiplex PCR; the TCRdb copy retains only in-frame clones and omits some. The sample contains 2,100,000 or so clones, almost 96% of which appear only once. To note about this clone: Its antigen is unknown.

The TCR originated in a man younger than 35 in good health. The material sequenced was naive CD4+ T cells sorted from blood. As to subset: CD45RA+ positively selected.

CDR3 residues: CASSLVIAPGYGYTF. The DNA of the CDR3 is TGTGCCAGCAGCTTAGTAATCGCCCCAGGCTATGGCTACACCTTC. J is TRBJ1-2 and V is TRBV7-2; D is ambiguous. CDR3 length: 15 residues. Trimming pared 1 base from V and 4 bases from J, leaving 13 bases between. Germline values: CDR1 SGHTA, CDR2 FQGNSA.